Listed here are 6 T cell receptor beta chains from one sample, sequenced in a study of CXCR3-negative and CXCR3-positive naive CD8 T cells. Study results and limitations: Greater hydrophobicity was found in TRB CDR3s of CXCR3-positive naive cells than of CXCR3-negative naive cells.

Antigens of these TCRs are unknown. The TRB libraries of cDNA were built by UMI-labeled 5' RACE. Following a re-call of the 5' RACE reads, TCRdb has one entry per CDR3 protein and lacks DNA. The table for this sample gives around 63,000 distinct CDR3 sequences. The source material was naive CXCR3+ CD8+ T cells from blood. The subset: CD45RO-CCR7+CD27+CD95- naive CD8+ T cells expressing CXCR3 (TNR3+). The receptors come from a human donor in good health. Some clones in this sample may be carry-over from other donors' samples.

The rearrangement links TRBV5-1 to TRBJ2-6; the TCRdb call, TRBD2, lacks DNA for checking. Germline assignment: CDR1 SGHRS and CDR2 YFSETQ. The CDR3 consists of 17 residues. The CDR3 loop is CASSSASGYIGTNVLTF.

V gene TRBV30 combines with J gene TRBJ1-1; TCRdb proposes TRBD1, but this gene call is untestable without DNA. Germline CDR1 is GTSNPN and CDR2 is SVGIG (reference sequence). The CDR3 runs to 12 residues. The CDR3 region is CAFSGVGTEAFF.

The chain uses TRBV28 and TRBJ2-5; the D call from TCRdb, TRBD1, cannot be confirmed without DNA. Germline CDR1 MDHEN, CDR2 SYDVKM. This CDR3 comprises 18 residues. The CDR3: CASSLTYSAGGREETQYF.

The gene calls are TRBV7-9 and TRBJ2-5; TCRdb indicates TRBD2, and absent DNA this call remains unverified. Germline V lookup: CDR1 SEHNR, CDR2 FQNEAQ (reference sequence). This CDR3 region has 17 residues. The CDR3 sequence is CASSSTLAGDLQETQYF.

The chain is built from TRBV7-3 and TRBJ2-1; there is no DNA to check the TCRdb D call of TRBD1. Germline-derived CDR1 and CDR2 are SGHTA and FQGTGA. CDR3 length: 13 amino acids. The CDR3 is CASSPPSYNEQFF.

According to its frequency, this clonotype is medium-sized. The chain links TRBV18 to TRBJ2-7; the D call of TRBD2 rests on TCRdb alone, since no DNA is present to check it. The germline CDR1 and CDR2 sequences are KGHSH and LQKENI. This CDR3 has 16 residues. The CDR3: CASSPREGQAAYEQYF.